These 17 T cell receptor beta chains were sequenced from one sample in a study of T-cell memory formation after mild COVID-19. Via MiXCR, TCRdb re-called the 5' RACE reads, giving one row per CDR3 protein. The table lists 550,000 to 700,000 distinct CDR3 sequences, around 15% of them singletons. Source material: PBMCs or a T cell subset sorted from them (not recorded which). These receptors originate from an adult woman who had mild COVID-19 (a few samples of this study predate the infection). Cell type and time point are not known.

This clonotype was seen only a few times. The V call is TRBV6-5, the J call TRBJ2-3; 11 bases agree with TRBD2. Losses at the gene ends were 5 bases for V and 5 bases for J; bases not matched to a gene: 9. CDR1 is MNHEY, CDR2 SVGAGI, per germline. This CDR3 comprises 16 residues. The CDR3 loop reads CASSRTSGGRRDTQYF. CDR3 DNA: TGTGCCAGCAGTCGAACTAGCGGGGGCCGACGAGATACGCAGTATTTT.

This clonotype has a handful of counts. The J gene is TRBJ2-1, the V gene TRBV25-1; 11 bases align to TRBD2. J gave up 5 bases and V 2 bases, and 2 bases lay outside the gene matches. Germline V gene lookup returns CDR1 MGHDK and CDR2 SYGVNS. The CDR3 has 15 residues. The DNA of the CDR3 is TGTGCCAGCAGTGAAAGACTAGCGGGGCACAATGAGCAGTTCTTC. Residues: CASSERLAGHNEQFF. Together with reference TRBV25-1 and TRBJ2-1, the CDR3 gives the full variable domain: EADIYQTPRYLVIGTGKKITLECSQTMGHDKMYWYQQDPGMELHLIHYSYGVNSTEKGDLSSESTVSRIRTEHFPLTLESARPSHTSQYLCASSERLAGHNEQFFGPGTRLTVL.

This clonotype was picked up a small number of times. The chain couples TRBV4-1 to TRBJ2-7; D possibly matches TRBD1 or TRBD2 (5 bases each). The germline V gene encodes CDR1 MGHRA and CDR2 YSYEKL. This CDR3 region has 15 residues. Trimming shortened V by 4 bases and J by 2 bases, and 15 bases separated the two germline ends. CDR3 amino acids: CASSPRDAYPYEQYF. DNA of the CDR3: TGCGCCAGCAGCCCCCGGGACGCGTACCCCTACGAGCAGTACTTC.

Only a few counts were recorded for this clonotype. The rearrangement links TRBV4-2 to TRBJ2-1; a possible D gene is TRBD2 (5 bases). The germline CDR1 and CDR2 sequences are LGHNA and YNFKEQ. V shed 3 bases and J shed 8 bases, with 20 bases lying between them. The CDR3 is 16 amino acids. This CDR3 is CASSHPPADAGDEQFF. As DNA, the CDR3 is TGTGCCAGCAGCCACCCCCCGGCGGACGCCGGGGATGAGCAGTTCTTC.

The rearrangement joins TRBV3-1 to TRBJ2-7; D gene uncertain. The V end was cut by 1 base, the J end by 0 bases, with 10 bases between. This CDR3 has 15 amino acids. CDR1 and CDR2 (germline): LGHDT, YNNKEL (reference sequence). CDR3 protein: CASSQGVGSSYEQYF. In nucleotides, the CDR3 is TGTGCCAGCAGCCAAGGGGTCGGCAGCTCCTACGAGCAGTACTTC.

The V gene is TRBV5-5, the J gene TRBJ2-5; D is possibly TRBD1 (5 bases). Germline assignment: CDR1 SGHKS and CDR2 YYEKEE (reference sequence). The CDR3 is 14 amino acids. V was clipped by 0 bases and J by 4 bases, with 10 bases between them. CDR3 DNA: TGTGCCAGCAGCTTGGCCCCAGGGATAGAGACCCAGTACTTC. This codes for CASSLAPGIETQYF.

In its sample, this clonotype was seen a few times. The chain carries TRBV29-1 and TRBJ1-1; no definite D call. CDR1 SQVTM and CDR2 ANQGSEA come from the germline V gene. The germline V and J ends were trimmed by 4 bases and 9 bases, with 12 bases remaining between them. CDR3 length: 11 residues. The CDR3 here is CSVGSGEQAFF. CDR3 nucleotide sequence: TGCAGCGTTGGTAGCGGGGAGCAAGCTTTCTTT.

This clonotype showed up just a few times. The chain is built from TRBV12-3 or TRBV12-4 and TRBJ1-2; D possibly corresponds to TRBD1 (5 bases). The CDR3 runs to 15 residues. V was cut by 0 bases and J by 3 bases, with 11 bases left in between. The CDR3 bases are TGTGCCAGCAGTTTAGCGGCCAGGGAGGACTATGGCTACACCTTC. Translated, it gives CASSLAAREDYGYTF.

CDR3 coding DNA: TGTGCCAGCAGTCCCGAACAGGGGTGGGCCAACGTCCTGACTTTC. Translated: CASSPEQGWANVLTF. The rearrangement links TRBV12-3 or TRBV12-4 to TRBJ2-6; TRBD1 matches at 7 bases. Trimming took 5 bases from V and 5 from J; bases not matched to a gene: 6. The CDR3 covers 15 residues.

The CDR3 loop reads CSARATGTGWNTEAFF. The CDR3, as DNA: TGCAGTGCTAGGGCTACGGGTACAGGATGGAACACTGAAGCTTTCTTT. V gene TRBV20-1 combines with J gene TRBJ1-1; possible D gene TRBD1, 5 bases. The V gene lost 3 bases and the J gene lost 1 base, with 18 bases spanning the gap. This CDR3 contains 16 residues. Germline loops: CDR1 DFQATT, CDR2 SNEGSKA (reference sequence).

This clonotype was observed a few times. The chain joins TRBV20-1 to TRBJ2-7; D unclear. The CDR3 loop spans 13 amino acids. CDR1 DFQATT and CDR2 SNEGSKA come from the germline V gene (reference sequence). Trimming shortened V by 6 bases and J by 0 bases, and 12 bases separated the two germline ends. Here the CDR3 reads CSARSRVSYEQYF. The CDR3 bases are TGCAGTGCCAGAAGCCGGGTCTCCTACGAGCAGTACTTC.

The table lists this clonotype with a few counts. This rearrangement joins TRBV2 to TRBJ2-3, with D perhaps TRBD1 (5 bases). V gave up 3 bases and J gave up 0 bases, with 7 bases separating them. CDR1 SNHLY and CDR2 FYNNEI come from the germline V gene. The CDR3 runs to 14 residues. The CDR3 protein is CASSEDISTDTQYF. In DNA form, the CDR3 reads TGTGCCAGCAGTGAGGACATTAGCACAGATACGCAGTATTTT.

This chain uses TRBV14 with TRBJ2-1; 8 bases match TRBD1. This CDR3 comprises 17 residues. Germline lookup yields CDR1 SGHDN and CDR2 FVKESK. The J segment lost 2 bases and the V segment lost 4 bases, leaving 10 bases of the junction unmatched. This CDR3 reads CASSLLAPGGTYNEQFF. The CDR3 bases are TGTGCCAGCAGCCTCCTAGCCCCAGGGGGCACCTACAATGAGCAGTTCTTC.

This chain links TRBV5-5 with TRBJ1-2; D may be TRBD1 (6 bases). Trimming stripped 0 bases from V and 5 bases from J, with 14 bases between. This CDR3 contains 15 residues. Germline V gene sequence: CDR1 SGHKS, CDR2 YYEKEE (reference sequence). The DNA of the CDR3 is TGTGCCAGCAGCTTGGTTTCAGGGGTCGAATATGGCTACACCTTC. Encoded protein: CASSLVSGVEYGYTF.

The chain recombines TRBV7-6 with TRBJ2-3; no firm D call. Germline-derived CDR1 and CDR2 are SGHVS and FNYEAQ. The ends were cut back, 2 bases at V and 0 bases at J, with 9 bases in the middle. This CDR3 is built from 15 residues. The CDR3 bases are TGTGCCAGCAGCTTACAGCCGGCTAGCACAGATACGCAGTATTTT. Its translation is CASSLQPASTDTQYF.

The DNA of the CDR3 is TGTGCCAGCAGTTACGGCCTAGCCAGGATTTCGGAAAAACTGTTTTTT. Encoded protein: CASSYGLARISEKLFF. The chain has TRBV6-5 and TRBJ1-4; D is unclear. Trimming removed 2 bases from V and 8 bases from J, with 18 bases in between. Germline V gives CDR1 MNHEY, CDR2 SVGAGI. The CDR3 loop spans 16 amino acids.

This clonotype was recorded many times. The chain joins TRBV12-3 or TRBV12-4 to TRBJ1-2; the D gene is possibly TRBD1 (5 bases). The CDR3 is 14 amino acids. V shed 3 bases and J shed 4 bases, with 12 bases lying between them. CDR3: CASSFAARVYGYTF. DNA of the CDR3: TGTGCCAGCAGTTTTGCTGCCAGGGTCTATGGCTACACCTTC.